These 3 T cell receptor beta chains were all obtained from the same sample, sequenced in a study of vaccination effects on CD4 cells after COVID-19 (dated by TCRdb to about 2022). No antigen is known for these receptors. The receptor library was made with the immunoSEQ multiplex PCR assay. Not all clones reach the TCRdb copy of this immuneACCESS table, which keeps in-frame sequences only. Checked studies attribute under half of the gap to unresolved V genes and leave the rest unexplained. This sample comprises tens of thousands of clones, approximately 73% of them detected only once. The top ten clones comprise around 2.1% of the sample. After less than 13 days of culture, CD4+ T cells were isolated with the EasySep CD4+ T cell isolation kit. Each participant received two doses of an mRNA SARS-CoV-2 vaccine, either BNT162b2 or mRNA-1273. Sequencing was performed on CD4+ T cells from PBMCs cultured without peptide, taken after COVID-19 vaccination. These receptors originate from a human donor who received a COVID-19 vaccine.

The rearrangement uses TRBV19 and TRBJ2-1; tentative D call: TRBD1 (6 bases). V lost 7 bases and J 4 bases, leaving 23 bases between the germline ends. In germline, CDR1 is LNHDA, CDR2 SQIVND (reference sequence). This CDR3 region has 17 residues. CDR3 sequence: CASKKGVVTENYNEQFF. The DNA for the CDR3 is TGTGCCAGTAAGAAGGGGGTCGTGACAGAAAATTACAATGAGCAGTTCTTC.

This clone was seen only once. The chain uses TRBV5-1 and TRBJ2-1; TRBD1 is a possible D gene (7 bases). In germline, CDR1 is SGHRS, CDR2 YFSETQ. The CDR3 is made up of 14 amino acids. Trimming stripped 4 bases from V and 7 bases from J, with 15 bases between. The CDR3 region has the DNA TGCGCCAGCAGCACCCAGACAGGGACTAATGAGCAGTTCTTC. Residues: CASSTQTGTNEQFF.

The CDR3 DNA reads TGCGCCAGCAGCTTGGTGGGGGCCGCTAACTATGGCTACACCTTC. Translation: CASSLVGAANYGYTF. The V and J genes are TRBV5-1 and TRBJ1-2; D might be TRBD1 (6 bases). The CDR3 length is 15 residues. The V end lost 0 bases, the J end lost 0 bases, and 9 bases lay between the germline ends. CDR1 is SGHRS, CDR2 YFSETQ, per germline.